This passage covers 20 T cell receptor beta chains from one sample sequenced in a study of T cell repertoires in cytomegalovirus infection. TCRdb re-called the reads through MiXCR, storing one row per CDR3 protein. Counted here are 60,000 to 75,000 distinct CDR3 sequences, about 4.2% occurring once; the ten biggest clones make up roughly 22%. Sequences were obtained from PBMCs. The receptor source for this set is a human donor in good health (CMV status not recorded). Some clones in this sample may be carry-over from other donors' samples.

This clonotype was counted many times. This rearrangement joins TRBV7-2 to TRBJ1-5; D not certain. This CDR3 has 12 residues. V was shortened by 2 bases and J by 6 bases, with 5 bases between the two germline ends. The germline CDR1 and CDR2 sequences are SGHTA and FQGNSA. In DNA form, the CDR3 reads TGTGCCAGCAGCTTATTCAGTCAGCCCCAGCATTTT. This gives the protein CASSLFSQPQHF. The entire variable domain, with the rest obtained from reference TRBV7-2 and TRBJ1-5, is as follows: GAGVSQSPSNKVTEKGKDVELRCDPISGHTALYWYRQSLGQGLEFLIYFQGNSAPDKSGLPSDRFSAERTGGSVSTLTIQRTQQEDSAVYLCASSLFSQPQHFGDGTRLSIL.

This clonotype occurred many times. CDR3: CASSRGDGNQPQHF. DNA of the CDR3: TGTGCCAGCAGCCGCGGGGATGGCAATCAGCCCCAGCATTTT. The J gene is TRBJ1-5, the V gene TRBV7-7; D is unresolved. V lost 5 bases and J 2 bases, leaving 10 bases between the germline ends. The CDR3 is 14 amino acids. CDR1 is SSHAT, CDR2 FNYEAQ, per germline (reference sequence).

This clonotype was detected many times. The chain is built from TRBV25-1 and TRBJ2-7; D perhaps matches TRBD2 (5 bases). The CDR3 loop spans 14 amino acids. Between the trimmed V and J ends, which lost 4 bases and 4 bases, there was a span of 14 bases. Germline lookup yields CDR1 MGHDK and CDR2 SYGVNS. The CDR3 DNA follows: TGTGCCAGCAGTGCGATTGGTAGCGAATACGAGCAGTACTTC. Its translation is CASSAIGSEYEQYF.

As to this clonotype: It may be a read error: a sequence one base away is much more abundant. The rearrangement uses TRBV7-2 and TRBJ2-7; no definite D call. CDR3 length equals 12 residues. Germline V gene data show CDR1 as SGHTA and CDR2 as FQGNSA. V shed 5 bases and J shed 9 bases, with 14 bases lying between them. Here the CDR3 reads CASSPGPAGQYF. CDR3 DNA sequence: TGTGCCAGCAGCCCTGGGCCGGCCGGGCAGTACTTC.

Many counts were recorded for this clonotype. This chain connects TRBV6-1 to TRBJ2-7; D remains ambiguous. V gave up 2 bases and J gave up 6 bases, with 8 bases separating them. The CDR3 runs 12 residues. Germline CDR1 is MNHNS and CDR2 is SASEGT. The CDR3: CASSEWRIEQYF. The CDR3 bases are TGTGCCAGCAGTGAATGGCGGATCGAGCAGTACTTC.

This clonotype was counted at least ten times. CDR3 sequence: CASSLNRMKTQYF. The CDR3 DNA is TGTGCCAGCAGTTTGAACAGGATGAAGACCCAGTACTTC. The gene calls are TRBV12-3 or TRBV12-4 and TRBJ2-5; the D gene is possibly TRBD1 (5 bases). V was pared by 3 bases and J by 6 bases, with 11 bases between. The CDR3 length is 13 residues.

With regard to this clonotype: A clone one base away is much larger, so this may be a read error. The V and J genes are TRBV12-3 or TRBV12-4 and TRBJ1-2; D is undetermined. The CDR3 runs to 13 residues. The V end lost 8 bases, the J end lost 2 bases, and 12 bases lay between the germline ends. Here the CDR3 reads CASGPRENYGYTF. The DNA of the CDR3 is TGTGCCAGCGGTCCGCGGGAGAACTATGGCTACACCTTC.

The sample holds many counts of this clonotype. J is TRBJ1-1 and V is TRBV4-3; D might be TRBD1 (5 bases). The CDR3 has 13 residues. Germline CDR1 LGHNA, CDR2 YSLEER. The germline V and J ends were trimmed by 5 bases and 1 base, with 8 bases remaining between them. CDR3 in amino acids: CASSATANTEAFF. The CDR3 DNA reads TGCGCCAGCAGCGCGACAGCGAACACTGAAGCTTTCTTT.

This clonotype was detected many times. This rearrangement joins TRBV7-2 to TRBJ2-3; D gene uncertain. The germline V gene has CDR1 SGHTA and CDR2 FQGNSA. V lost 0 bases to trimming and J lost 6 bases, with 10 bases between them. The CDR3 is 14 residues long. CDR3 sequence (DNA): TGTGCCAGCAGCTTAGCCCCGGGCATGGATACGCAGTATTTT. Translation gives CASSLAPGMDTQYF.

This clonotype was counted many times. CDR3 sequence: CASHEGTGHSYEQYF. CDR3 DNA sequence: TGTGCCAGCCACGAAGGGACAGGACACTCCTACGAGCAGTACTTC. The chain joins TRBV6-2 or TRBV6-3 to TRBJ2-7; 8 bases match TRBD1. Losses at the gene ends were 8 bases for V and 0 bases for J; bases not matched to a gene: 9. The CDR3 has 15 amino acids. Looked up from germline, CDR1 is MNHEY and CDR2 is SVGEGT.

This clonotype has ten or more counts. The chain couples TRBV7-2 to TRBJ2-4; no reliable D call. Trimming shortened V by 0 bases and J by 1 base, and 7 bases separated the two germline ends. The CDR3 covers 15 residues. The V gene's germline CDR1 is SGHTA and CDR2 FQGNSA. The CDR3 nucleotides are TGTGCCAGCAGCTTAGCATCAGGCGCCAAAAACATTCAGTACTTC. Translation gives CASSLASGAKNIQYF. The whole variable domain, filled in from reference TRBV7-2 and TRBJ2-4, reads GAGVSQSPSNKVTEKGKDVELRCDPISGHTALYWYRQSLGQGLEFLIYFQGNSAPDKSGLPSDRFSAERTGGSVSTLTIQRTQQEDSAVYLCASSLASGAKNIQYFGAGTRLSVL.

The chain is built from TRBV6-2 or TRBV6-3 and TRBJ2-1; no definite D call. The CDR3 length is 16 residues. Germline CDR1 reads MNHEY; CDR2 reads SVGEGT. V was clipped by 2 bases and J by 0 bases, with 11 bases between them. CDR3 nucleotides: TGTGCCAGCAGTTACGGGCTTGCAAGCTCCTACAATGAGCAGTTCTTC. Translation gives CASSYGLASSYNEQFF.

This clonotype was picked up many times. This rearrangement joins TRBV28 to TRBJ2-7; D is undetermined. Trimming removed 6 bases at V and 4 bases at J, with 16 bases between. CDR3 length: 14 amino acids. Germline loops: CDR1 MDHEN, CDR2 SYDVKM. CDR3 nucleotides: TGTGCCAGCAGCTTTGCTGGGTCCCTTTACGAGCAGTACTTC. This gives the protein CASSFAGSLYEQYF. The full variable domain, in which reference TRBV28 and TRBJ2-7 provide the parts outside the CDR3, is DVKVTQSSRYLVKRTGEKVFLECVQDMDHENMFWYRQDPGLGLRLIYFSYDVKMKEKGDIPEGYSVSREKKERFSLILESASTNQTSMYLCASSFAGSLYEQYFGPGTRLTVT.

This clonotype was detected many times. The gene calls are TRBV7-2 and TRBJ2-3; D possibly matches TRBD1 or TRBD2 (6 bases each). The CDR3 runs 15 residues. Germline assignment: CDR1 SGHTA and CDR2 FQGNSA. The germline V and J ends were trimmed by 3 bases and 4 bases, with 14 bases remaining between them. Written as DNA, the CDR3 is TGTGCCAGCAGCTTCCAGGCAGGGGAGGCAGATACGCAGTATTTT. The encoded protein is CASSFQAGEADTQYF.

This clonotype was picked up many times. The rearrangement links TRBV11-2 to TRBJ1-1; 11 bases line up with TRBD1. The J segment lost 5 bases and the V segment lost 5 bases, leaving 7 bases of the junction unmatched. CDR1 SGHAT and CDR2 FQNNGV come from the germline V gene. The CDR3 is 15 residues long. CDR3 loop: CASSPWTGGLTEAFF. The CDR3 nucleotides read TGTGCCAGCAGCCCGTGGACAGGGGGCTTGACTGAAGCTTTCTTT.

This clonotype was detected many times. CDR3: CASSLIKASGSYNEQFF. The CDR3 DNA reads as TGTGCCAGCAGCCTCATCAAGGCTAGCGGATCCTACAATGAGCAGTTCTTC. This rearrangement joins TRBV4-2 to TRBJ2-1, with 7 bases that match TRBD2. This CDR3 region has 17 residues. Trimming removed 4 bases from V and 1 base from J; junction bases left unmatched: 10. The V gene's germline CDR1 is LGHNA and CDR2 YNFKEQ.

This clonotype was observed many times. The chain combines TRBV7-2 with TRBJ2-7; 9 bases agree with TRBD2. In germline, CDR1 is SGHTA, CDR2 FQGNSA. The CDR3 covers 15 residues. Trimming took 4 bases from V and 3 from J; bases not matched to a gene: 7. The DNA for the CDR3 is TGTGCCAGCAGCTCTGGACTAGCGCAGTACTACGAGCAGTACTTC. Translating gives CASSSGLAQYYEQYF.

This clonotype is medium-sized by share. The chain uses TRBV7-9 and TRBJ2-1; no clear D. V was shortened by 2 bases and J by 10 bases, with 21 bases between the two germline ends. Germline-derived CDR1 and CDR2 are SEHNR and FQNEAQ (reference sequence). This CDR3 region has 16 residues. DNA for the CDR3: TGTGCCAGCAGCTTACGCGGTGAGTCTCCCTCTTCGGAGCAGTTCTTC. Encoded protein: CASSLRGESPSSEQFF.

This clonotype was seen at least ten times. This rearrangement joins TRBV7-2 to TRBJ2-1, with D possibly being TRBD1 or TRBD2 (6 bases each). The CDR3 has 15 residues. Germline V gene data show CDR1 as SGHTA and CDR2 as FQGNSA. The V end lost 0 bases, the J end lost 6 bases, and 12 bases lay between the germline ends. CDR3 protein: CASSLAGGRFNEQFF. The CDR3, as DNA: TGTGCCAGCAGCTTAGCTGGGGGGCGTTTCAATGAGCAGTTCTTC.

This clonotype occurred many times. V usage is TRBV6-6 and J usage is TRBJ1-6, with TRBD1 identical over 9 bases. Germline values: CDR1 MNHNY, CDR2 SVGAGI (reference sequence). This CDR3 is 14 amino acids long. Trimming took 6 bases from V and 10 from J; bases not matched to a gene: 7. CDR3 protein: CASRSGQGGSPLHF. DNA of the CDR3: TGTGCCAGCAGATCGGGACAGGGTGGATCACCCCTCCACTTT.